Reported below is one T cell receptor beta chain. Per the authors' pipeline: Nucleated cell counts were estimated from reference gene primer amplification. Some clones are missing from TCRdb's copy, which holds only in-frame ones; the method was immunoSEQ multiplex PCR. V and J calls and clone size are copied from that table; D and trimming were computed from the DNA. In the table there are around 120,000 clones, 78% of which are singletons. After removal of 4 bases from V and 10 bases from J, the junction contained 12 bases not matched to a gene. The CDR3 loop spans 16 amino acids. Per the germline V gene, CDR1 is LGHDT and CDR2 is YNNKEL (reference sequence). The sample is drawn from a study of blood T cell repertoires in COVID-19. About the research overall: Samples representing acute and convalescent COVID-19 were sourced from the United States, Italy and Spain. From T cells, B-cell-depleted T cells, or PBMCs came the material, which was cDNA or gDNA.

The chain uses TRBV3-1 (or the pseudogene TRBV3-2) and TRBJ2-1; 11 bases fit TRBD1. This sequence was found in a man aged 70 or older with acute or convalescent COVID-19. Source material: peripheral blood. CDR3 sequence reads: CASSRRDRGYTQEQFF. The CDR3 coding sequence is TGTGCCAGCAGCCGTCGGGACAGGGGGTATACCCAGGAGCAGTTCTTC.